The clone carrying this TCR beta chain occurred many times. Its antigen is not known. These data belong to a study of T cells after yellow fever vaccination. Broader study findings: Faster peaking, at day 5 versus 15, marked a secondary response that was weaker.

The CDR3 has 14 amino acids. The junction had 13 bases not matched to a gene; V was cut back by 3 bases and J by 16 bases. TCRdb re-derived calls from the 5' RACE reads in MiXCR, one entry per CDR3 protein. Counted here are about 140,000 distinct CDR3 sequences, 7% to 9% occurring once; the ten biggest clones make up less than 0.85%. V is TRBV12-3 or TRBV12-4 and J is TRBJ2-1, with 9 nucleotides matching TRBD1. The clonotype comes from a man aged 25-45 years who received the YFV17D yellow fever vaccine. The input for sequencing was CD4+ T cells sorted from PBMCs, taken 5 days after the yellow fever booster vaccination. The CDR3 sequence is CASSLTGSQGADFF. CDR3 in DNA: TGTGCCAGCAGTTTGACGGGATCACAGGGGGCGGATTTCTTC.